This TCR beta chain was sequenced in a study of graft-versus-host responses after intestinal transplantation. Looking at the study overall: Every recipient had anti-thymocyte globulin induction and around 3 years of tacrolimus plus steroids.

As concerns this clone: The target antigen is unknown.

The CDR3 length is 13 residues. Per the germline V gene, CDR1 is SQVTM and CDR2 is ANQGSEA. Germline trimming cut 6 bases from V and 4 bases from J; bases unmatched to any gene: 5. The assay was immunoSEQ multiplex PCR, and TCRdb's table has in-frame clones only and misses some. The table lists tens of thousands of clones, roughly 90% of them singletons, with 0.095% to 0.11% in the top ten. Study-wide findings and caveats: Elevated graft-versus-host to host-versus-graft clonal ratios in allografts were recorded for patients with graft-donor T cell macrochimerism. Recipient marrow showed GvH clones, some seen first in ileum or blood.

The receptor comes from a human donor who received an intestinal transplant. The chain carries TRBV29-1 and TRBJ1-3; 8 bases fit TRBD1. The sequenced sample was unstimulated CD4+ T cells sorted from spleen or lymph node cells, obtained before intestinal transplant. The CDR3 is CSVQTGVGNTIYF. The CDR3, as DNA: TGCAGCGTCCAGACAGGGGTAGGAAACACCATATATTTT. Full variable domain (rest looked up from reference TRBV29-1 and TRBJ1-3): SAVISQKPSRDICQRGTSLTIQCQVDSQVTMMFWYRQQPGQSLTLIATANQGSEATYESGFVIDKFPISRPNLTFSTLTVSNMSPEDSSIYLCSVQTGVGNTIYFGEGSWLTVV.